The rows below give T cell receptor beta chains drawn from one sample of a study of T-cell memory formation after mild COVID-19. TCRdb re-called the 5' RACE reads with MiXCR, one entry per CDR3 protein. The table lists hundreds of thousands of distinct CDR3 sequences, roughly 18% of them singletons, with 12% in the top ten. The material sequenced was PBMCs or a T cell subset sorted from them (not recorded which). The receptors were sampled from an adult woman who had mild COVID-19 (a few samples of this study predate the infection). Cell type and time point are not known. Both conserved end residues are part of each CDR3. The D gene is left open where the match is weak. The listing skips clone size in some rows; elsewhere it reads once, few, many or a size class.

j_call,d_call,v_call,clone_size,cdr3_aa,cdr3_nt
TRBJ2-7,NA,TRBV10-3,few,CAGGGISEQYF,TGTGCCGGAGGAGGGATAAGCGAGCAGTACTTC
TRBJ2-1,TRBD2,TRBV5-1,many,CASSLAGTSGRDEQFF,TGCGCCAGCAGCTTGGCCGGCACTAGCGGGAGGGACGAGCAGTTCTTC
TRBJ2-4,TRBD1,TRBV12-3/TRBV12-4,many,CASSSRDRGGIQYF,TGTGCCAGCAGTTCCCGGGACAGGGGGGGCATTCAGTACTTC
TRBJ1-2,NA,TRBV4-2,once,CASSQDQGSYGYTF,TGTGCCAGCAGCCAAGACCAGGGCAGCTATGGCTACACCTTC
TRBJ1-5,NA,TRBV27,few,CASSFRAGGNQPQHF,TGTGCCAGCAGTTTTCGGGCTGGGGGCAATCAGCCCCAGCATTTT
TRBJ2-3,NA,TRBV18,NA,CASSPSGGYTQYF,TGTGCCAGCTCACCCTCGGGCGGATATACGCAGTATTTT
TRBJ2-1,NA,TRBV12-3/TRBV12-4,NA,CASSRSERSSYNEQFF,TGTGCCAGCAGTCGTAGCGAGAGGAGCTCCTACAATGAGCAGTTCTTC
TRBJ1-2,NA,TRBV5-5,NA,CASRTLTGTHYGYTF,TGTGCCAGCAGAACCCTGACAGGCACGCATTATGGCTACACCTTC
TRBJ2-2,NA,TRBV9,NA,CASSRDGQPVPDTGELFF,TGTGCCAGCAGCCGAGACGGACAGCCAGTTCCCGACACCGGGGAGCTGTTTTTT
TRBJ2-5,NA,TRBV24-1,few,CATSDLTAPETQYF,TGTGCCACCAGTGATTTGACAGCGCCAGAGACCCAGTACTTC